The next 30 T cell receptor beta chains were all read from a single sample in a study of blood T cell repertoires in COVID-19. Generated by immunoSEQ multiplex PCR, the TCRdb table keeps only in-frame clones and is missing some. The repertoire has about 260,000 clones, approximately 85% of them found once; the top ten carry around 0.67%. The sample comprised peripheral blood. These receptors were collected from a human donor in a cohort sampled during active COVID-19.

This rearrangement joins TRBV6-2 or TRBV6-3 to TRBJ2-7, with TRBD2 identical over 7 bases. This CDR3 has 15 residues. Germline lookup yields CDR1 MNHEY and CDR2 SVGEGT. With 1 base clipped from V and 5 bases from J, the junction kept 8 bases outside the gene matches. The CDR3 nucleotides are TGTGCCAGCAGTTACTTCGGCCGGGGGGACCACGAGCAGTACTTC. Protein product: CASSYFGRGDHEQYF.

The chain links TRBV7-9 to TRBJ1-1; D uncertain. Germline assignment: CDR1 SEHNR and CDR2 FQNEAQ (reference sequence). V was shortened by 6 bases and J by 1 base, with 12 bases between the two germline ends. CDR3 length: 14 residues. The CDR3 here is CASSVGGRNTEAFF. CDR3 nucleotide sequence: TGTGCCAGCAGTGTAGGAGGAAGGAACACTGAAGCTTTCTTT.

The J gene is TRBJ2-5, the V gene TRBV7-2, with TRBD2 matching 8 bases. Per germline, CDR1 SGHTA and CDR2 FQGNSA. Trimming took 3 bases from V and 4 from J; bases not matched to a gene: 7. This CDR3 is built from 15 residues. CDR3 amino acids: CASSFLTGGIETQYF. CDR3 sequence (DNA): TGTGCCAGCAGCTTTTTGACGGGAGGGATAGAGACCCAGTACTTC.

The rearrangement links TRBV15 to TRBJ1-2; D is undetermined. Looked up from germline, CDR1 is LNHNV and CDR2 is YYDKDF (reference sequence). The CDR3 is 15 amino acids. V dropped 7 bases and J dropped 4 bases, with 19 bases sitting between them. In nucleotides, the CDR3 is TGTGCCACCACCCCCGACCGGGTCGGAGGCTATGGCTACACCTTC. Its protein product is CATTPDRVGGYGYTF.

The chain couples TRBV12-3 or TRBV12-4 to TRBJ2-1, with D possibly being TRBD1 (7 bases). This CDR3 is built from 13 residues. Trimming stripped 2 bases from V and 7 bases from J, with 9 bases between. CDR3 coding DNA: TGTGCCAGCAGTTTATCAGGGGGGAATGAGCAGTTCTTC. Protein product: CASSLSGGNEQFF.

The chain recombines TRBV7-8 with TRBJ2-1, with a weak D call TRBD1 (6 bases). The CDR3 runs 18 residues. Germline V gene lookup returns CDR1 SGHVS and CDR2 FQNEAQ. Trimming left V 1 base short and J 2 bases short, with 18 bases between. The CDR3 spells CASSLGGAGGTPYNEQFF. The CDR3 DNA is TGTGCCAGCAGCTTAGGAGGCGCTGGTGGGACACCCTACAATGAGCAGTTCTTC. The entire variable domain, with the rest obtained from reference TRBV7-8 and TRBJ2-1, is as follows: GAGVSQSPRYKVAKRGQDVALRCDPISGHVSLFWYQQALGQGPEFLTYFQNEAQLDKSGLPSDRFFAERPEGSVSTLKIQRTQQEDSAVYLCASSLGGAGGTPYNEQFFGPGTRLTVL.

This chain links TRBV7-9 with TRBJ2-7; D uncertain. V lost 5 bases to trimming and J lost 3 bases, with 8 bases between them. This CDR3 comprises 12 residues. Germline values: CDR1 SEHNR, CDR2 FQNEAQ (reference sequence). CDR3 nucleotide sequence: TGTGCCAGCAGCCGTTCGGGCTACGAGCAGTACTTC. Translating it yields CASSRSGYEQYF.

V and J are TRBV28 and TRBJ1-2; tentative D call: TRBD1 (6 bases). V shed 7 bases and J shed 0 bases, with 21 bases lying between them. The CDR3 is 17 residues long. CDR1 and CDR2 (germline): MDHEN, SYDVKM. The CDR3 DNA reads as TGTGCCAGCACCGTTTCTTGGGGGGGCCTCACTAACTATGGCTACACCTTC. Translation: CASTVSWGGLTNYGYTF.

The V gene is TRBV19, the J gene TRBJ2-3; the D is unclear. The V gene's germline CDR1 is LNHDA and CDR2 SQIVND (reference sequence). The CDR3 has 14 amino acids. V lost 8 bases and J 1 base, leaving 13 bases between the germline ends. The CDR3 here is CASGVGARTDTQYF. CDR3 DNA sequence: TGTGCCAGTGGTGTCGGTGCCCGCACAGATACGCAGTATTTT.

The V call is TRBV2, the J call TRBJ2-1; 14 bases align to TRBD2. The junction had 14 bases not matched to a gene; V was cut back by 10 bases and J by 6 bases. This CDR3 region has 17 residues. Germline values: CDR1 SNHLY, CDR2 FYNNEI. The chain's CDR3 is CATQRYLTSGGANEQFF. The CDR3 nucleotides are TGTGCCACCCAACGGTATTTGACTAGCGGGGGGGCCAATGAGCAGTTCTTC.

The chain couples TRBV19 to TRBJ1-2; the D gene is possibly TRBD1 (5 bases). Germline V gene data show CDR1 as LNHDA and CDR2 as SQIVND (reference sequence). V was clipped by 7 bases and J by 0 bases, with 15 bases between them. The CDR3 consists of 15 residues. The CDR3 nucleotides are TGTGCCAGTACCCCCCTTAGGGGATCTAACTATGGCTACACCTTC. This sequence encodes CASTPLRGSNYGYTF.

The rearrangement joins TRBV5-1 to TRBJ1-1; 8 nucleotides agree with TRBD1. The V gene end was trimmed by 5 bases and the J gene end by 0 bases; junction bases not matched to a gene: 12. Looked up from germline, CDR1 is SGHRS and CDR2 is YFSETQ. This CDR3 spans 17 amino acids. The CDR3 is CASSRLGQGRMNTEAFF. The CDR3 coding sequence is TGCGCCAGCAGTAGACTTGGACAGGGACGAATGAACACTGAAGCTTTCTTT.

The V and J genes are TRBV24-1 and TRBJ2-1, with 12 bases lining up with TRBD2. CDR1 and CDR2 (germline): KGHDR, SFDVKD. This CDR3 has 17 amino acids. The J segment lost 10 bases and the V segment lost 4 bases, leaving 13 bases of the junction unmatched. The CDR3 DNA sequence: TGTGCCACCAGTGAACGTGGAGGACTAGCGGGACAGGCAGAGCAGTTCTTC. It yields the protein CATSERGGLAGQAEQFF.

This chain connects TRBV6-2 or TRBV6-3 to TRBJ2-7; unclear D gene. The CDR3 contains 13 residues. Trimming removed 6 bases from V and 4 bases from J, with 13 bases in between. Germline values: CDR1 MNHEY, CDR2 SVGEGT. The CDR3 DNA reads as TGTGCCAGCAGCCTGGCTAGAAGTTACGAGCAGTACTTC. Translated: CASSLARSYEQYF.

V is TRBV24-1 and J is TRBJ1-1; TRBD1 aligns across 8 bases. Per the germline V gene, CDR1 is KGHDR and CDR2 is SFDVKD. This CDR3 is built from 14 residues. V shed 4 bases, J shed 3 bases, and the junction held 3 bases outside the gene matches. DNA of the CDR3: TGTGCCACCAGTGAGACAGGGGCGGACACTGAAGCTTTCTTT. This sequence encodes CATSETGADTEAFF.

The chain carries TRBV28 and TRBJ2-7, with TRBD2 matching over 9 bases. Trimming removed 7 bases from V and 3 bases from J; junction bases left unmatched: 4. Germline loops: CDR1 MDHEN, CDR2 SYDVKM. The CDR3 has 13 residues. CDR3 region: CASKAGGLYEQYF. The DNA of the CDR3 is TGTGCCAGCAAGGCGGGAGGGCTCTACGAGCAGTACTTC.

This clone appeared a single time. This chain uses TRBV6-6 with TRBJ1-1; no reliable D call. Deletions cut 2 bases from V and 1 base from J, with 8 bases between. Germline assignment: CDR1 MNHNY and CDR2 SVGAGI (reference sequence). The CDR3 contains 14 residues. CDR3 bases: TGTGCCAGCAGTTACCAGGAGGGGAACACTGAAGCTTTCTTT. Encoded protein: CASSYQEGNTEAFF.

CDR3 bases: TGTGCCAGTAGTAACCTCGCCAGGGATACTGAAGCTTTCTTT. It is translated as CASSNLARDTEAFF. The chain joins TRBV19 to TRBJ1-1; D perhaps matches TRBD1 (5 bases). The CDR3 totals 14 residues. Trimming left V 4 bases short and J 5 bases short, with 14 bases between. In germline, CDR1 is LNHDA, CDR2 SQIVND (reference sequence).

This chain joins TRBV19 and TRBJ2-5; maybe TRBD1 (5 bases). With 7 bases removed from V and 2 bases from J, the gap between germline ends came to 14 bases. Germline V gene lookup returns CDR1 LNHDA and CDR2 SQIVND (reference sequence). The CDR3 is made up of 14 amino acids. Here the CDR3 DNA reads TGTGCCAGTAAAACGGGCAGGGCGCAAGAGACCCAGTACTTC. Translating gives CASKTGRAQETQYF.

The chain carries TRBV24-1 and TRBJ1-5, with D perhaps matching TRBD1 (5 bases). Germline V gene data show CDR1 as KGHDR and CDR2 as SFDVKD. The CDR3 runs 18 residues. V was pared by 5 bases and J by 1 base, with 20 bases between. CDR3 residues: CATSVNPGGDESNQPQHF. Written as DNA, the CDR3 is TGTGCCACCAGTGTTAACCCCGGGGGGGATGAGAGCAATCAGCCCCAGCATTTT.

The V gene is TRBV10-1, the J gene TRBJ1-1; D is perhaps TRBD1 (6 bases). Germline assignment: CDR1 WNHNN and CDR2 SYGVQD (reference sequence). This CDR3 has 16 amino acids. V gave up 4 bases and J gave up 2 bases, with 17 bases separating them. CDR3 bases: TGCGCCAGCAGTGTTCTGGGGAGGGGGTCAAACACTGAAGCTTTCTTT. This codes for CASSVLGRGSNTEAFF.

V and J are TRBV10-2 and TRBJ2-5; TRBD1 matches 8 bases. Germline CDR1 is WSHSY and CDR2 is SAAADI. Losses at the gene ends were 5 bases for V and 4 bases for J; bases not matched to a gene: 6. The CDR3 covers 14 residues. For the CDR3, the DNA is TGCGCCAGCAGTCCAGGGGGCCCGGGAGAGACCCAGTACTTC. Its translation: CASSPGGPGETQYF.

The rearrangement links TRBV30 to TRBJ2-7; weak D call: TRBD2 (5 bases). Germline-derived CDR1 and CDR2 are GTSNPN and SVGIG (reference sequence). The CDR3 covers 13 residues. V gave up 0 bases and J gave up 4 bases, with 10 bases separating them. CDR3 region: CAWSVLGKYEQYF. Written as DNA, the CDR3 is TGTGCCTGGAGTGTACTAGGGAAGTACGAGCAGTACTTC.

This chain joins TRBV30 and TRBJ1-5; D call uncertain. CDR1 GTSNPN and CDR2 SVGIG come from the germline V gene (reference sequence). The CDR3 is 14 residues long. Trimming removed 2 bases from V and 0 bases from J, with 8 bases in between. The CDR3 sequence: CAWSLQYSNQPQHF. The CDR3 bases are TGTGCCTGGAGTTTACAGTATAGCAATCAGCCCCAGCATTTT.

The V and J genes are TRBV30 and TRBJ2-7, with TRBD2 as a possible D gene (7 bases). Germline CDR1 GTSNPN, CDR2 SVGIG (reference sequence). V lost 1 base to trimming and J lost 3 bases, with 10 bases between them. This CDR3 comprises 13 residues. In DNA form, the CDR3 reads TGTGCCTGGAGTGAGGGGGAGGGCTACGAGCAGTACTTC. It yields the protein CAWSEGEGYEQYF.

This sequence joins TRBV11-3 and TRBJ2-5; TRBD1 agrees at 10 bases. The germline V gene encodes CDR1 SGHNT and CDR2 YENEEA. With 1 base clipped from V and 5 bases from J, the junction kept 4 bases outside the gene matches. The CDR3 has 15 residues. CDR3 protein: CASSLGDRGRETQYF. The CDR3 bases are TGTGCCAGCAGCTTAGGTGACAGGGGGCGGGAGACCCAGTACTTC.

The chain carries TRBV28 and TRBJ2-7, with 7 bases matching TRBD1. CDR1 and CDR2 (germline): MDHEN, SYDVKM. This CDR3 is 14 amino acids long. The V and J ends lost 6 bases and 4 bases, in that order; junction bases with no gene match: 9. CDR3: CASSRSTGEYEQYF. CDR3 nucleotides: TGTGCCAGCAGCCGCAGTACAGGGGAATACGAGCAGTACTTC.

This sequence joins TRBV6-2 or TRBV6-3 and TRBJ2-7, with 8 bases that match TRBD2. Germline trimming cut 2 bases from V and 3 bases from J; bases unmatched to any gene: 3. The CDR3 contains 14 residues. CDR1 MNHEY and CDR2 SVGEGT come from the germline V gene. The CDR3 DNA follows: TGTGCCAGCAGTTACGGCGGGGGGATCTACGAGCAGTACTTC. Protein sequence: CASSYGGGIYEQYF.

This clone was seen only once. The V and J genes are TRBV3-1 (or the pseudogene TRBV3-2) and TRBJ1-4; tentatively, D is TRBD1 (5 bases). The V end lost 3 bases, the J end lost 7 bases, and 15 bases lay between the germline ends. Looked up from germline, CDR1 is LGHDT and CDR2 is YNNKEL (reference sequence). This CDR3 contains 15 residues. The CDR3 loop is CASSHQGFYGEKLFF. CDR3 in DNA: TGTGCCAGCAGCCACCAGGGTTTTTACGGTGAAAAACTGTTTTTT.

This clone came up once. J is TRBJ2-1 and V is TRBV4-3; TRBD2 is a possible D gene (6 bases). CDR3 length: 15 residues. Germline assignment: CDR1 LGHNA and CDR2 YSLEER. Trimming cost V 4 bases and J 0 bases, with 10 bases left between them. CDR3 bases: TGCGCCAGCAGCCTCCGGGAGAGCTCCTACAATGAGCAGTTCTTC. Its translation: CASSLRESSYNEQFF.